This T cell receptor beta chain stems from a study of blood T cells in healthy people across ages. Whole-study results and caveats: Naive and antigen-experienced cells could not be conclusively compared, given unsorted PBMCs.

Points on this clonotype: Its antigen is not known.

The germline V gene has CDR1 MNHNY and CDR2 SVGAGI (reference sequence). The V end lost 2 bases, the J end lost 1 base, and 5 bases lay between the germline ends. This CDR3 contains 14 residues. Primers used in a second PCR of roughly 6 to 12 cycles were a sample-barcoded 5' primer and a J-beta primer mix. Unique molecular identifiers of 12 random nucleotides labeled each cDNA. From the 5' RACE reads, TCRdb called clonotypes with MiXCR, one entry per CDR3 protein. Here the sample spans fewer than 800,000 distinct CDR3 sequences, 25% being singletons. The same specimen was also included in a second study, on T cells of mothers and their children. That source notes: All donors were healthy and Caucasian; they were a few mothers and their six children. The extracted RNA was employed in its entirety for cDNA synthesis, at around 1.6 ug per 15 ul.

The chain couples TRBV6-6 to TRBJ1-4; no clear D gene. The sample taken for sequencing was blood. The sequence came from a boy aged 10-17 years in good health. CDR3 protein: CASSYGLTNEKLFF. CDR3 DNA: TGTGCCAGCAGTTACGGGCTAACTAATGAAAAACTGTTTTTT.